These T cell receptor beta chains were read from a single sample in a study of blood T cell repertoires in COVID-19. TCRdb's table, derived via immunoSEQ multiplex PCR, lists solely in-frame clones and lacks some. Of fewer than 500,000 clones listed, about 87% are singletons. The sequenced sample was PBMCs or T cells enriched from blood (not recorded which). The origin of the receptors is a man aged 25 to 45 who had recovered from COVID-19. Both conserved end residues are part of each CDR3. Fields, in order: D gene, J gene, clone size, V gene, CDR3 DNA, CDR3 protein. D genes are given only for firm matches. Clone sizes are given selectively: once, few, many, or a class where the clone is expanded.

D gene: NA
J gene: TRBJ1-2
clone size: NA
V gene: TRBV29-1
CDR3 DNA: TGCAGCGTTGAAGATCTTGGGGCCTCGAACTATGGCTACACCTTC
CDR3 protein: CSVEDLGASNYGYTF

D gene: TRBD2
J gene: TRBJ2-3
clone size: NA
V gene: TRBV9
CDR3 DNA: TGTGCCAGCAGCGAAAGAGCGGGGGAGGGCCCAGATACGCAGTATTTT
CDR3 protein: CASSERAGEGPDTQYF

D gene: NA
J gene: TRBJ2-7
clone size: NA
V gene: TRBV6-5
CDR3 DNA: TGTGCCAGCGCGTTTAACGAGCAGTACTTC
CDR3 protein: CASAFNEQYF

D gene: TRBD1
J gene: TRBJ1-2
clone size: NA
V gene: TRBV6-5
CDR3 DNA: TGTGCCAGCAGTCGACAGGGGAATTACTATGGCTACACCTTC
CDR3 protein: CASSRQGNYYGYTF

D gene: TRBD1
J gene: TRBJ2-2
clone size: many
V gene: TRBV5-6
CDR3 DNA: TGTGCCAGCAGCTTGTTAGGACAGGGCTCCGGGGAGCTGTTTTTT
CDR3 protein: CASSLLGQGSGELFF

D gene: TRBD1
J gene: TRBJ1-3
clone size: NA
V gene: TRBV9
CDR3 DNA: TGTGCCAGCAGCGTTTCCCCGGGACAGGGGTCCGGAAACACCATATATTTT
CDR3 protein: CASSVSPGQGSGNTIYF

D gene: NA
J gene: TRBJ2-1
clone size: NA
V gene: TRBV19
CDR3 DNA: TGTGCCAGTAGTATAACGGCGGGGTCGAACAATGAGCAGTTCTTC
CDR3 protein: CASSITAGSNNEQFF

D gene: NA
J gene: TRBJ2-1
clone size: NA
V gene: TRBV2
CDR3 DNA: TGTGCCAGCAGGGGGCGGCGGGGAAAGGATGAGCAGTTCTTC
CDR3 protein: CASRGRRGKDEQFF

D gene: TRBD2
J gene: TRBJ2-1
clone size: few
V gene: TRBV7-6
CDR3 DNA: TGTGCCAGCAGCTTAGGTGGGGGGGGCTCCTACAATGAGCAGTTCTTC
CDR3 protein: CASSLGGGGSYNEQFF

D gene: TRBD2
J gene: TRBJ2-2
clone size: NA
V gene: TRBV24-1
CDR3 DNA: TGTGCCACCAGTGACCGTAGCGGGGGGGCCGGCGGGGAGCTGTTTTTT
CDR3 protein: CATSDRSGGAGGELFF

D gene: NA
J gene: TRBJ1-1
clone size: NA
V gene: TRBV6-5
CDR3 DNA: TGTGCCAGCAGTTACTCGAATGTGGGCCTTCAGGCTTTCTTT
CDR3 protein: CASSYSNVGLQAFF

D gene: TRBD1
J gene: TRBJ1-2
clone size: few
V gene: TRBV9
CDR3 DNA: TGTGCCAGCCATAAAGTGACAGGGGGCGGCTATGGCTACACCTTC
CDR3 protein: CASHKVTGGGYGYTF

D gene: TRBD1
J gene: TRBJ2-2
clone size: once
V gene: TRBV7-8
CDR3 DNA: TGTGCCAGCAGCCCTACCCGGACAGGGGGAGGGGAGCTGTTTTTT
CDR3 protein: CASSPTRTGGGELFF

D gene: TRBD1
J gene: TRBJ1-6
clone size: NA
V gene: TRBV3-1/TRBV3-2
CDR3 DNA: TGTGCCAGCAGCCAAGACTACACAGGGGGCCGGGGGGCCCTCCACTTT
CDR3 protein: CASSQDYTGGRGALHF

D gene: NA
J gene: TRBJ2-7
clone size: NA
V gene: TRBV14
CDR3 DNA: TGTGCCAGCAGCCAAGTGGGCGGACATTCCTACGAGCAGTACTTC
CDR3 protein: CASSQVGGHSYEQYF

D gene: NA
J gene: TRBJ1-1
clone size: NA
V gene: TRBV28
CDR3 DNA: TGTGCCAGCAGTTTTTTACGGGAAACCACTGAAGCTTTCTTT
CDR3 protein: CASSFLRETTEAFF

D gene: NA
J gene: TRBJ1-2
clone size: NA
V gene: TRBV30
CDR3 DNA: TGTGCGTTGAGCATTAACTATGGCTACACCTTC
CDR3 protein: CALSINYGYTF

D gene: NA
J gene: TRBJ2-3
clone size: NA
V gene: TRBV6-5
CDR3 DNA: TGTGCCAGCAGGGACATCCCAGATACGCAGTATTTT
CDR3 protein: CASRDIPDTQYF

D gene: NA
J gene: TRBJ1-5
clone size: NA
V gene: TRBV21-1
CDR3 DNA: TGTGCCAGCAAATCAGGGGGCGGTCAGCCCCAGCATTTT
CDR3 protein: CASKSGGGQPQHF

D gene: TRBD1
J gene: TRBJ1-5
clone size: NA
V gene: TRBV6-6
CDR3 DNA: TGTGCCAGCAGTCGACAGGGAGGTTGGGATCAGCCCCAGCATTTT
CDR3 protein: CASSRQGGWDQPQHF

D gene: NA
J gene: TRBJ2-1
clone size: once
V gene: TRBV21-1
CDR3 DNA: TGTGCCAGCAGCCCCCGGAGGGACGGGTACAATGAGCAGTTCTTC
CDR3 protein: CASSPRRDGYNEQFF

D gene: TRBD1
J gene: TRBJ2-7
clone size: NA
V gene: TRBV18
CDR3 DNA: TGTGCCAGCTCACCACCGGGACAGGGGCGCCACGAGCAGTACTTC
CDR3 protein: CASSPPGQGRHEQYF

D gene: NA
J gene: TRBJ2-1
clone size: NA
V gene: TRBV21-1
CDR3 DNA: TGTGCCAGCAGCAAACCCGCTCGTAGCGGATACTCCTACAATGAGCAGTTCTTC
CDR3 protein: CASSKPARSGYSYNEQFF

D gene: TRBD1
J gene: TRBJ1-6
clone size: NA
V gene: TRBV5-5
CDR3 DNA: TGTGCCAGCAGCTTGGGAGGGGGCGCGACGAATAATTCACCCCTCCACTTT
CDR3 protein: CASSLGGGATNNSPLHF

D gene: TRBD1
J gene: TRBJ2-1
clone size: NA
V gene: TRBV6-6
CDR3 DNA: TGTGCCAGCAGTCCCCGGGACAGCCTTATAGGGAGCTCCTACAATGAGCAGTTCTTC
CDR3 protein: CASSPRDSLIGSSYNEQFF

D gene: NA
J gene: TRBJ2-5
clone size: NA
V gene: TRBV10-1
CDR3 DNA: TGCGCCAGCTCGAGCACCCAAGAGACCCAGTACTTC
CDR3 protein: CASSSTQETQYF

D gene: TRBD1
J gene: TRBJ2-7
clone size: NA
V gene: TRBV18
CDR3 DNA: TGTGCCAGCTCACCGGTGCAGGGGGAGCACGAGCAGTACTTC
CDR3 protein: CASSPVQGEHEQYF

D gene: TRBD2
J gene: TRBJ2-2
clone size: NA
V gene: TRBV2
CDR3 DNA: TGTGCCAGCAGTGACCGGGCGGGGGTGAACACCGGGGAGCTGTTTTTT
CDR3 protein: CASSDRAGVNTGELFF